The T cell receptor beta chain under discussion was sequenced for a study of early T cells in non-severe SARS-CoV-2 infection. This clonotype was observed many times. TCRdb re-called the 5' RACE reads through MiXCR, storing one row per CDR3 protein. Here the sample spans 22,000 or so distinct CDR3 sequences, roughly 4% being singletons. After removal of 4 bases from V and 0 bases from J, the junction contained 3 bases not matched to a gene. CDR3 size: 14 residues. Germline values: CDR1 SGHNT, CDR2 YYREEE (reference sequence). The sequencing input was whole blood. The clonotype originates from an adult who was a healthcare worker with PCR-confirmed SARS-CoV-2 infection or an uninfected control (not recorded which). The rearrangement uses TRBV5-4 and TRBJ2-5, with 7 nucleotides matching TRBD1. CDR3 in amino acids: CASSRQGNQETQYF. CDR3 nucleotide sequence: TGTGCCAGCAGCAGACAGGGTAACCAAGAGACCCAGTACTTC.